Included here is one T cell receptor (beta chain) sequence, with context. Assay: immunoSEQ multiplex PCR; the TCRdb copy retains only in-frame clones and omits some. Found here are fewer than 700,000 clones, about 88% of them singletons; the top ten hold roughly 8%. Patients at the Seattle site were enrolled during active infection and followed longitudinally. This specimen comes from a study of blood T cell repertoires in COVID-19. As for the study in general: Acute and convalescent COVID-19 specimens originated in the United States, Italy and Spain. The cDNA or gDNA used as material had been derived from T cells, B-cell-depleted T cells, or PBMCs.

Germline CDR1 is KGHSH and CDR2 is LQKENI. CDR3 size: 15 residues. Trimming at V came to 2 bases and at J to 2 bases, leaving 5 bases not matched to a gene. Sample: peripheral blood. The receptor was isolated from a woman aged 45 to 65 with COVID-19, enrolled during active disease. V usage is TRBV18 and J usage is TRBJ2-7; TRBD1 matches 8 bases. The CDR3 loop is CASSPAPTGAYEQYF. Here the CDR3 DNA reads TGTGCCAGCTCACCAGCCCCGACAGGGGCCTACGAGCAGTACTTC.